Presented here are 29 T cell receptor beta chains from one specimen sequenced in a study of T cells in Graves' hyperthyroidism and ophthalmopathy. Amplification yielded TCR beta CDR3 regions, with RNA transcripts as the source. A set of HTBI primers served as the primers for a first-round RT-PCR of the TCR CDR3. TCRdb recomputed calls from the multiplex PCR reads with MiXCR, one row per CDR3 protein. The top ten hold approximately 35% of the sample, which has about 320,000 distinct CDR3 sequences, over 15% seen once. Sequencing was done on a sample of blood. These receptors were obtained from a man aged 25-45 years with Graves' hyperthyroidism.

The V and J genes are TRBV20-1 and TRBJ2-3; D not resolved. The CDR3 covers 12 residues. Germline lookup yields CDR1 DFQATT and CDR2 SNEGSKA (reference sequence). Trimming took 5 bases from V and 0 from J, leaving 6 bases between them. This CDR3 is CSASTSTDTQYF. Here the CDR3 DNA reads TGCAGTGCTTCAACTAGCACAGATACGCAGTATTTT.

This clonotype appeared many times. The V call is TRBV2, the J call TRBJ2-7, with 7 bases matching TRBD1. Germline V gives CDR1 SNHLY, CDR2 FYNNEI. There are 14 residues in the CDR3. J was trimmed by 3 bases and V by 5 bases; bases with no gene match: 7. The chain's CDR3 is CASSHGQENYEQYF. The CDR3 DNA reads as TGTGCCAGCAGTCACGGACAGGAAAACTACGAGCAGTACTTC.

This clonotype was seen ten or more times. The genes are TRBV6-5 and TRBJ1-1; unclear D gene. This CDR3 is 14 amino acids long. Deletions cut 0 bases from V and 0 bases from J, with 5 bases between. The germline V gene has CDR1 MNHEY and CDR2 SVGAGI. CDR3 residues: CASSYSSLNTEAFF. DNA of the CDR3: TGTGCCAGCAGTTACTCCTCTTTGAACACTGAAGCTTTCTTT.

This clonotype was recorded at least ten times. The chain links TRBV18 to TRBJ2-7; D ambiguous. CDR3 size: 12 residues. Germline V CDR1 and CDR2: KGHSH, LQKENI. V lost 2 bases to trimming and J lost 0 bases, with 2 bases between them. The CDR3 DNA sequence: TGTGCCAGCTCACCAGGCTCCTACGAGCAGTACTTC. It yields the protein CASSPGSYEQYF. The full variable domain, its missing parts supplied by reference TRBV18 and TRBJ2-7, is NAGVMQNPRHLVRRRGQEARLRCSPMKGHSHVYWYRQLPEEGLKFMVYLQKENIIDESGMPKERFSAEFPKEGPSILRIQQVVRGDSAAYFCASSPGSYEQYFGPGTRLTVT.

This clonotype appeared many times. This sequence joins TRBV12-3 or TRBV12-4 and TRBJ1-5; unclear D gene. The CDR3 covers 12 residues. Trimming stripped 2 bases from V and 4 bases from J, with 3 bases between. DNA of the CDR3: TGTGCCAGCAGTTTAATGAATCAGCCCCAGCATTTT. Its translation: CASSLMNQPQHF.

The CDR3 sequence is CASRHDSYEQYF. CDR3 nucleotide sequence: TGTGCCAGCAGACACGACAGCTACGAGCAGTACTTC. V usage is TRBV11-3 and J usage is TRBJ2-7; possibly TRBD1 for D (5 bases). With 6 bases removed from V and 3 bases from J, the gap between germline ends came to 9 bases. The CDR3 totals 12 residues. CDR1 is SGHNT, CDR2 YENEEA, per germline. The variable domain in full, completed from reference TRBV11-3 and TRBJ2-7, reads EAGVVQSPRYKIIEKKQPVAFWCNPISGHNTLYWYLQNLGQGPELLIRYENEEAVDDSQLPKDRFSAERLKGVDSTLKIQPAELGDSAVYLCASRHDSYEQYFGPGTRLTVT.

This clonotype has a handful of counts. V usage is TRBV13 and J usage is TRBJ1-4, with a possible D match to TRBD1 (5 bases). Trimming stripped 7 bases from V and 4 bases from J, with 16 bases between. Germline V CDR1 and CDR2: PRHDT, FYEKMQ (reference sequence). The length of the CDR3 is 15 residues. CDR3 sequence reads: CASTPSGLGNEKLFF. The DNA of the CDR3 is TGTGCCAGCACCCCATCAGGGTTGGGTAATGAAAAACTGTTTTTT.

The CDR3 sequence: CATSRPRGRGLDYGYTF. The CDR3 bases are TGTGCCACCAGCAGACCTCGGGGCAGGGGGCTAGACTATGGCTACACCTTC. The genes are TRBV15 and TRBJ1-2; 8 bases match TRBD1. The germline V gene has CDR1 LNHNV and CDR2 YYDKDF (reference sequence). The CDR3 is made up of 17 amino acids. V lost 2 bases, J lost 3 bases, and 11 bases stayed unmatched.

This clonotype has a count of ten or more. The chain joins TRBV7-9 to TRBJ1-5; the match to TRBD1 covers 7 bases. Germline V gene data show CDR1 as SEHNR and CDR2 as FQNEAQ (reference sequence). This CDR3 contains 15 residues. The junction had 4 bases not matched to a gene; V was cut back by 5 bases and J by 0 bases. Written as DNA, the CDR3 is TGTGCCAGCAGCCCACAGGGGAATAGCAATCAGCCCCAGCATTTT. Protein: CASSPQGNSNQPQHF.

The chain links TRBV4-1 to TRBJ2-7; 7 positions match TRBD1. CDR1 and CDR2 (germline): MGHRA, YSYEKL. V gave up 1 base and J gave up 2 bases; unmatched junction bases: 8. This CDR3 comprises 16 residues. CDR3 nucleotide sequence: TGCGCCAGCAGCCAAGCTGAGGGGGCCGCGGCCTACGAGCAGTACTTC. This gives the protein CASSQAEGAAAYEQYF.

This clonotype was seen at least ten times. The chain uses TRBV20-1 and TRBJ1-4; D gene uncertain. This CDR3 comprises 12 residues. Germline-derived CDR1 and CDR2 are DFQATT and SNEGSKA (reference sequence). Between the trimmed V and J ends, which lost 3 bases and 2 bases, there was a span of 4 bases. The CDR3, as DNA: TGCAGTGCTAGGGAGACTAATGAAAAACTGTTTTTT. Residues: CSARETNEKLFF.

This clonotype came up many times. V is TRBV7-2 and J is TRBJ2-3; D is possibly TRBD2 (5 bases). Germline loops: CDR1 SGHTA, CDR2 FQGNSA. The CDR3 contains 15 residues. Between the trimmed V and J ends, which lost 6 bases and 4 bases, there was a span of 17 bases. CDR3 region: CASSSDGVSADTQYF. The DNA of the CDR3 is TGTGCCAGCAGTTCCGACGGGGTGTCGGCAGATACGCAGTATTTT.

CDR3 loop: CASSPEEGLSYEQYF. Written as DNA, the CDR3 is TGCGCCAGCAGCCCAGAGGAGGGGTTGTCCTACGAGCAGTACTTC. The chain is built from TRBV5-1 and TRBJ2-7; tentative D call: TRBD2 (6 bases). Germline V gene lookup returns CDR1 SGHRS and CDR2 YFSETQ. CDR3 length: 15 amino acids. V lost 4 bases, J lost 1 base, and 15 bases lay in between.

This clonotype was counted ten times or more. CDR3 amino acids: CASSFGIGITYEQYF. The DNA for the CDR3 is TGTGCCAGCAGTTTTGGAATTGGGATTACCTACGAGCAGTACTTC. The chain has TRBV12-3 or TRBV12-4 and TRBJ2-7; D is unresolved. V lost 3 bases to trimming and J lost 2 bases, with 14 bases between them. CDR3 length equals 15 residues.

The V and J genes are TRBV20-1 and TRBJ1-6; 8 bases agree with TRBD1. Germline V gives CDR1 DFQATT, CDR2 SNEGSKA (reference sequence). V was pared by 3 bases and J by 7 bases, with 8 bases of the junction left unmatched. The CDR3 loop spans 15 amino acids. The CDR3 DNA reads as TGCAGTGCTAGGGGCTGGACAGGGAGAAATTCACCCCTCCACTTT. It yields the protein CSARGWTGRNSPLHF.

This clonotype was seen repeatedly, ten times or more. The gene calls are TRBV11-2 and TRBJ1-2; D gene unclear. Germline V CDR1 and CDR2: SGHAT, FQNNGV. Deletions cut 0 bases from V and 4 bases from J, with 6 bases between. The CDR3 is 13 amino acids. This CDR3 is CASSLDLAYGYTF. The CDR3 bases are TGTGCCAGCAGCTTAGATCTTGCCTATGGCTACACCTTC.

The rearrangement uses TRBV25-1 and TRBJ1-1; D perhaps matches TRBD1 (5 bases). V was pared by 3 bases and J by 1 base, with 21 bases between. CDR1 is MGHDK, CDR2 SYGVNS, per germline. The CDR3 length is 18 residues. The CDR3 protein is CASSEGPNRGSQNTEAFF. CDR3 DNA sequence: TGTGCCAGCAGTGAGGGGCCCAACCGGGGGTCTCAGAACACTGAAGCTTTCTTT.

This clonotype was seen a few times. The chain uses TRBV13 and TRBJ2-7, with D hard to call. Trimming took off 3 bases at V and 11 bases at J, with 17 bases between the two ends. The germline V gene encodes CDR1 PRHDT and CDR2 FYEKMQ (reference sequence). The CDR3 loop spans 13 amino acids. The CDR3 loop is CASSFRAEFPEYF. As DNA, the CDR3 is TGTGCCAGCAGCTTTCGGGCCGAATTCCCAGAGTACTTC. Full variable domain (remainder filled in from reference TRBV13 and TRBJ2-7): AAGVIQSPRHLIKEKRETATLKCYPIPRHDTVYWYQQGPGQDPQFLISFYEKMQSDKGSIPDRFSAQQFSDYHSELNMSSLELGDSALYFCASSFRAEFPEYFGPGTRLTVT.

Concerning this clonotype: Compared with germline, one end of the junction differs, possibly owing to a read error. The chain is built from TRBV5-1 and TRBJ2-2; D is uncertain. The CDR3 is 16 amino acids. Per germline, CDR1 SGHRS and CDR2 YFSETQ. The chain's CDR3 is CASGLLAQLNTGELFF. The DNA for the CDR3 is TGCGCCAGCGGCTTGCTGGCACAGTTAAACACCGGGGAGCTGTTTTTT.

In this sample, this clonotype turned up a few times. This chain connects TRBV19 to TRBJ2-1; 14 bases match TRBD2. The CDR3 is made up of 17 amino acids. V dropped 5 bases and J dropped 6; count of bases not matched to a gene: 9. Germline CDR1 reads LNHDA; CDR2 reads SQIVND (reference sequence). The CDR3 region is CASSFSRLAGGINEQFF. In DNA, the CDR3 is TGTGCCAGTAGTTTCTCCAGACTAGCGGGAGGGATCAATGAGCAGTTCTTC.

This clonotype was recorded many times. The chain combines TRBV12-3 or TRBV12-4 with TRBJ2-1; possible D gene TRBD2, 6 bases. This CDR3 has 16 residues. V lost 2 bases, J lost 2 bases, and 13 bases lay in between. The CDR3 sequence is CASSLNGGGTYNEQFF. The DNA of the CDR3 is TGTGCCAGCAGTTTAAACGGGGGTGGGACCTACAATGAGCAGTTCTTC.

The J gene is TRBJ2-1, the V gene TRBV5-1; tentative D call: TRBD2 (6 bases). The CDR3 length is 17 residues. From germline, CDR1 is SGHRS and CDR2 YFSETQ. V was clipped by 0 bases and J by 9 bases, with 22 bases between them. This CDR3 reads CASSLAGGVRSQAEQFF. DNA for the CDR3: TGCGCCAGCAGCTTGGCCGGGGGAGTAAGGTCGCAGGCTGAGCAGTTCTTC.

This clonotype was detected many times. The rearrangement links TRBV5-1 to TRBJ2-1, with 9 bases fitting TRBD2. Germline CDR1 SGHRS, CDR2 YFSETQ. With 2 bases clipped from V and 6 bases from J, the junction kept 6 bases outside the gene matches. The CDR3 sequence is 15 residues long. The CDR3: CASSFSGRDGNEQFF. The DNA for the CDR3 is TGCGCCAGCAGCTTTAGCGGGAGAGATGGCAATGAGCAGTTCTTC.

The CDR3 nucleotides are TGTGCCAGCAGATCACTCGGGTGGGGCGATCAGCCCCAGCATTTT. Protein: CASRSLGWGDQPQHF. The genes are TRBV27 and TRBJ1-5; a weak D match, TRBD1 (5 bases). Germline assignment: CDR1 MNHEY and CDR2 SMNVEV (reference sequence). With 6 bases removed from V and 5 bases from J, the gap between germline ends came to 17 bases. The CDR3 sequence is 15 residues long.

This clonotype was counted ten times or more. This chain connects TRBV3-1 to TRBJ2-3; no clear D. The V end lost 0 bases, the J end lost 10 bases, and 11 bases lay between the germline ends. The CDR3 totals 13 residues. Germline CDR1 and CDR2: LGHDT and YNNKEL (reference sequence). DNA of the CDR3: TGTGCCAGCAGCCAAGATCTAGGAGAGTCGCAGTATTTT. It yields the protein CASSQDLGESQYF.

This clonotype came up a few times. The chain couples TRBV2 to TRBJ1-4; D uncertain. CDR1 SNHLY and CDR2 FYNNEI come from the germline V gene. There are 13 residues in the CDR3. The V and J ends lost 4 bases and 5 bases respectively, with 8 bases between them. CDR3 region: CASSVVRNEKLFF. The DNA of the CDR3 is TGTGCCAGCAGTGTGGTGAGGAATGAAAAACTGTTTTTT.

Ten or more counts support this clonotype. The rearrangement joins TRBV30 to TRBJ2-1; D gene unclear. Germline assignment: CDR1 GTSNPN and CDR2 SVGIG (reference sequence). This CDR3 has 15 amino acids. The V gene lost 7 bases and the J gene lost 6 bases, with 22 bases spanning the gap. Here the CDR3 reads CASAFGLASSNEQFF. In DNA form, the CDR3 reads TGTGCCTCGGCCTTTGGATTGGCGAGCTCCAATGAGCAGTTCTTC.

This clonotype was counted many times. The chain couples TRBV20-1 to TRBJ2-5; the D gene is possibly TRBD1 (5 bases). Germline loops: CDR1 DFQATT, CDR2 SNEGSKA (reference sequence). V was trimmed by 0 bases and J by 3 bases, leaving 11 bases between them. The CDR3 loop spans 14 amino acids. CDR3 bases: TGCAGTGCTAGAGATAGGCAGGGCAAAGAGACCCAGTACTTC. Its protein product is CSARDRQGKETQYF.

The genes are TRBV11-2 and TRBJ2-5, with a weak D call TRBD1 (6 bases). The germline V gene encodes CDR1 SGHAT and CDR2 FQNNGV. V was clipped by 1 base and J by 1 base, with 10 bases between them. CDR3 length: 15 residues. For the CDR3, the DNA is TGTGCCAGCAGCTTAGTATTAGGGGGCCAAGAGACCCAGTACTTC. Amino acids: CASSLVLGGQETQYF.